This T cell receptor beta chain was identified during a study of control samples from healthy donors and cancer patients. TCRdb's copy holds only in-frame clones and misses some; the assay was immunoSEQ multiplex PCR. The data hold 120,000 or so clones, with roughly 91% observed a single time. The CDR3 extends over 15 amino acids. Trimming left V 1 base short and J 3 bases short, with 10 bases between. Germline V lookup: CDR1 MGHDK, CDR2 SYGVNS. The chain carries TRBV25-1 and TRBJ1-5; weak D call: TRBD1 (6 bases). The clonotype was recovered from a middle-aged man in good health. Sequences were obtained from blood. The CDR3 sequence is CASSELRGDNQPQHF. The DNA for the CDR3 is TGTGCCAGCAGTGAATTGAGGGGGGACAATCAGCCCCAGCATTTT.